This TCR beta chain was sequenced during a study of PD-1 blockade in classical Hodgkin lymphoma. Every patient had relapsed following autologous stem cell transplantation, and cohorts differed in brentuximab vedotin exposure. Best responses fell into complete response, partial response or progressive disease. Notes on the study in general: Baseline diversity was lower in partial responders and progressors than complete responders.

About this clone itself: Its antigen is still unknown. This CDR3 is also generated by other DNA sequences in the sample.

The data were produced by immunoSEQ multiplex PCR, yet TCRdb's version contains in-frame clones alone and is incomplete. The data contain tens of thousands of clones, roughly 90% of them singletons. Trimming left V 3 bases short and J 4 bases short, with 3 bases between. This CDR3 region has 11 residues. The germline V gene encodes CDR1 ENHRY and CDR2 SYGVKD. This chain links TRBV10-3 with TRBJ2-5; D remains ambiguous. Sample: peripheral blood mononuclear cells (PBMCs), taken at baseline. The TCR sequence derives from a human donor with classical Hodgkin lymphoma. CDR3 sequence: CAISEGETQYF. CDR3 DNA: TGTGCCATCAGTGAAGGAGAGACCCAGTACTTC.